This T cell receptor (beta chain) was identified in a study of T cell clones after liver transplantation. Across the study: HCV positivity affected three of eight recipients; the rest lacked autoimmune or viral indications.

The CDR3 spans 15 residues. V dropped 5 bases and J dropped 8; count of bases not matched to a gene: 3. Per germline, CDR1 LNHDA and CDR2 SQIVND (reference sequence). Assay: immunoSEQ multiplex PCR; the TCRdb copy retains only in-frame clones and omits some. The sample lists more than 75,000 clones; 65% to 85% were seen once. To note about this clone: Antigen unknown.

Broader study findings: A larger donor-reactive than third-party decline suggested partial antigen-specific deletion.

The sequence came from a human patient who received a liver transplant. Certain T cells may be donor cells from the graft. This chain uses TRBV19 with TRBJ2-1, with 16 bases identical to TRBD2. Sequencing used CD4+ T cells from blood, obtained approximately 3.5 years after liver transplant. The CDR3 nucleotides are TGTGCCAGTAGTGCGGGACTAGCGGGGGGGTATGAGCAGTTCTTC. The encoded protein is CASSAGLAGGYEQFF. Based on the CDR3 plus reference TRBV19 and TRBJ2-1, the full variable domain is DGGITQSPKYLFRKEGQNVTLSCEQNLNHDAMYWYRQDPGQGLRLIYYSQIVNDFQKGDIAEGYSVSREKKESFPLTVTSAQKNPTAFYLCASSAGLAGGYEQFFGPGTRLTVL.